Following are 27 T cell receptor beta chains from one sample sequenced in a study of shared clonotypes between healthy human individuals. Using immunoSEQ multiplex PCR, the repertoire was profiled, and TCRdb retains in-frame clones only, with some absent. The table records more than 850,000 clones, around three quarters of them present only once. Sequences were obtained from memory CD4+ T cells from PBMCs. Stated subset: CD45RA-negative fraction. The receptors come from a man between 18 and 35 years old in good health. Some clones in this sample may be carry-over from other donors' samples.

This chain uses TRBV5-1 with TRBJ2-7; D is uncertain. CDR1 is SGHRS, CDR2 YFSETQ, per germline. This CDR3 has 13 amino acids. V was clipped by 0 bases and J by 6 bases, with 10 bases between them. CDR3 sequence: CASSLVPTVEQYF. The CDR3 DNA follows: TGCGCCAGCAGCTTGGTTCCAACGGTCGAGCAGTACTTC.

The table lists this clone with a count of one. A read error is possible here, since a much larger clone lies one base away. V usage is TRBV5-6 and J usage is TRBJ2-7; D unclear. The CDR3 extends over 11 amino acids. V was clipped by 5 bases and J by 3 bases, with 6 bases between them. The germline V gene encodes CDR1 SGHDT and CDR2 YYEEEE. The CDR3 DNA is TGTGCCAGCAGTTTTGACTACGAGCAGTACTTC. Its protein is CASSFDYEQYF.

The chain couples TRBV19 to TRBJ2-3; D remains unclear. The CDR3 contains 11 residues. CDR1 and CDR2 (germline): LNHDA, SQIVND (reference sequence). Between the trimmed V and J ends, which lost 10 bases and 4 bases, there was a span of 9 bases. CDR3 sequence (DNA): TGTGCCACCGAGGTGGCAGATACGCAGTATTTT. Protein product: CATEVADTQYF.

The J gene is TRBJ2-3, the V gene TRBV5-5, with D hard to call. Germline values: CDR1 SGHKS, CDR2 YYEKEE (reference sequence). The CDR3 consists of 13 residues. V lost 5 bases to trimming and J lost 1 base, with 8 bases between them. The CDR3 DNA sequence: TGTGCCAGCAGGCTAGTGGGCACAGATACGCAGTATTTT. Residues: CASRLVGTDTQYF.

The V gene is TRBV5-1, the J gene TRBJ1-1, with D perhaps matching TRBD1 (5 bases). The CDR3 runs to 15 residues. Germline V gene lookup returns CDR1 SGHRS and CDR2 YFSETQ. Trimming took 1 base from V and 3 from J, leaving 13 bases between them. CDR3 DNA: TGCGCCAGCAGCTTGAGGCAGGGCGGGTACACTGAAGCTTTCTTT. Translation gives CASSLRQGGYTEAFF. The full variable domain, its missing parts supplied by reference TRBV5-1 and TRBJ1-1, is KAGVTQTPRYLIKTRGQQVTLSCSPISGHRSVSWYQQTPGQGLQFLFEYFSETQRNKGNFPGRFSGRQFSNSRSEMNVSTLELGDSALYLCASSLRQGGYTEAFFGQGTRLTVV.

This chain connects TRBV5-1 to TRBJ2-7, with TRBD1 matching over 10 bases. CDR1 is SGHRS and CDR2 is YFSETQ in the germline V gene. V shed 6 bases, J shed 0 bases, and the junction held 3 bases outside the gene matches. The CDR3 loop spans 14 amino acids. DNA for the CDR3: TGCGCCAGCACAAGGACAGGGGGCTCCTACGAGCAGTACTTC. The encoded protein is CASTRTGGSYEQYF. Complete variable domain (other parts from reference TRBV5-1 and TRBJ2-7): KAGVTQTPRYLIKTRGQQVTLSCSPISGHRSVSWYQQTPGQGLQFLFEYFSETQRNKGNFPGRFSGRQFSNSRSEMNVSTLELGDSALYLCASTRTGGSYEQYFGPGTRLTVT.

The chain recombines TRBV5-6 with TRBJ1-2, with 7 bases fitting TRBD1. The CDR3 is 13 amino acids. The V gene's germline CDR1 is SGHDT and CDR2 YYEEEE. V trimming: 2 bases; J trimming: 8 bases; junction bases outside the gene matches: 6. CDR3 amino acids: CASSLGQASGYTF. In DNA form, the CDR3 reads TGTGCCAGCAGCTTAGGACAGGCGAGCGGCTACACCTTC.

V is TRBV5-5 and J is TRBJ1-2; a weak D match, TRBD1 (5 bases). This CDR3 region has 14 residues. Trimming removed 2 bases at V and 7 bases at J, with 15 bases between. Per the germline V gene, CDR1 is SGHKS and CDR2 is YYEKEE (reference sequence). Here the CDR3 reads CASSLSPQGAGYTF. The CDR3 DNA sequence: TGTGCCAGCAGCTTAAGTCCGCAAGGGGCTGGCTACACCTTC.

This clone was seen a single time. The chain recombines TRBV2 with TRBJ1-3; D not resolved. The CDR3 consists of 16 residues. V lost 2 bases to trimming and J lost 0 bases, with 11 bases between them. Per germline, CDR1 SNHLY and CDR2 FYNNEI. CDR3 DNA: TGTGCCAGCAGTGAAATTTCCGCGAGCTCTGGAAACACCATATATTTT. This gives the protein CASSEISASSGNTIYF.

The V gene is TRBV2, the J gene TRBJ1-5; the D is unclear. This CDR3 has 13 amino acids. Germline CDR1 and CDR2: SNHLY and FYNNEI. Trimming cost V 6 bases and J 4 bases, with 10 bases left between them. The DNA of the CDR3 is TGTGCCAGCAGACCAACACGTAATCAGCCCCAGCATTTT. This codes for CASRPTRNQPQHF.

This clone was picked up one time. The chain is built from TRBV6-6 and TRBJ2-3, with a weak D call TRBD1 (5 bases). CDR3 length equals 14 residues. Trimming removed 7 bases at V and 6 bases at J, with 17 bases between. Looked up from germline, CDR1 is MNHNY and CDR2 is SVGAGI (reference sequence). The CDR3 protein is CASKISPAGDTQYF. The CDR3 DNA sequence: TGTGCCAGCAAGATTAGTCCAGCAGGGGATACGCAGTATTTT.

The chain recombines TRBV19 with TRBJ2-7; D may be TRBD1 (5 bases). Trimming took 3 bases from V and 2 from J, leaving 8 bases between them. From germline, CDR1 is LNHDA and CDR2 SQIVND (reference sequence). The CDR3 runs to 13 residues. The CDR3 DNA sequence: TGTGCCAGTAGTATTGGGGCAACCTACGAGCAGTACTTC. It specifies CASSIGATYEQYF.

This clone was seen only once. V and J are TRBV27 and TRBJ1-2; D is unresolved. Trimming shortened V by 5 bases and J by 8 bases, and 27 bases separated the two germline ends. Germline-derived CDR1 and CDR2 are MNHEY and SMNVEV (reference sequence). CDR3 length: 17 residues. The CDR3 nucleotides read TGTGCCAGCAGTCCCTTCACTGGGTCCCCAGGAGCGGAGGGCTACACCTTC. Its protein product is CASSPFTGSPGAEGYTF.

The CDR3 is CSVEAGTNYEQYF. CDR3 bases: TGCAGCGTTGAGGCGGGGACTAACTACGAGCAGTACTTC. The rearrangement uses TRBV29-1 and TRBJ2-7; 7 nucleotides line up with TRBD2. V was pared by 3 bases and J by 3 bases, with 5 bases of the junction left unmatched. Germline lookup yields CDR1 SQVTM and CDR2 ANQGSEA. This CDR3 has 13 residues.

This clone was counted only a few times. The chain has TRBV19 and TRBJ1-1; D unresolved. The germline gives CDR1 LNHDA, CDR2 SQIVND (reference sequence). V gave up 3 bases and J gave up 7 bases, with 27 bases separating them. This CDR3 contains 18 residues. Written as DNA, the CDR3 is TGTGCCAGTAGTATTGGTTGGGTTCCAACCATTGTCACGTATGAAGCTTTCTTT. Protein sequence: CASSIGWVPTIVTYEAFF. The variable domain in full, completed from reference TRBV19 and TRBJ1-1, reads DGGITQSPKYLFRKEGQNVTLSCEQNLNHDAMYWYRQDPGQGLRLIYYSQIVNDFQKGDIAEGYSVSREKKESFPLTVTSAQKNPTAFYLCASSIGWVPTIVTYEAFFGQGTRLTVV.

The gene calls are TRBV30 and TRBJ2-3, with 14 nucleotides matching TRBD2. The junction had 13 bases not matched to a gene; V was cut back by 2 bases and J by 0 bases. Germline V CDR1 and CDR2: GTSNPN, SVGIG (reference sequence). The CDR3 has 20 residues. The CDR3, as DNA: TGTGCCTGGAGTCTTGAACCCGGGACTAGCGGGAGTTCTAGCACAGATACGCAGTATTTT. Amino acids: CAWSLEPGTSGSSSTDTQYF.

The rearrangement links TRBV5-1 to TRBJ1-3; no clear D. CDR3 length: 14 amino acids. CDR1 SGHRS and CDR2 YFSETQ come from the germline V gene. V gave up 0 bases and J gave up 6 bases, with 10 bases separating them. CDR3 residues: CASSLDPELNTIYF. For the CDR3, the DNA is TGCGCCAGCAGCTTGGACCCCGAGTTAAACACCATATATTTT.

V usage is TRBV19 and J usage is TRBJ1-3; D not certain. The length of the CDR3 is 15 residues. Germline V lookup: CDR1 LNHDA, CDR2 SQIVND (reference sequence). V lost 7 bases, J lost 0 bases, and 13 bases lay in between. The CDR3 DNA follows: TGTGCCAGTATGACCCCCGGCGGCTCTGGAAACACCATATATTTT. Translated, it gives CASMTPGGSGNTIYF. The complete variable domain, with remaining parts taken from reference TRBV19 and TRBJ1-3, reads DGGITQSPKYLFRKEGQNVTLSCEQNLNHDAMYWYRQDPGQGLRLIYYSQIVNDFQKGDIAEGYSVSREKKESFPLTVTSAQKNPTAFYLCASMTPGGSGNTIYFGEGSWLTVV.

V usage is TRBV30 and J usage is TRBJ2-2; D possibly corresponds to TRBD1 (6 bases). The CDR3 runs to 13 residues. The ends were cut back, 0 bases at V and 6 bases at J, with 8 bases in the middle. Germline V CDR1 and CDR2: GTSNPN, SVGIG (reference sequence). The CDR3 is CAWSVGGAGELFF. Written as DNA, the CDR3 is TGTGCCTGGAGTGTAGGGGGAGCCGGGGAGCTGTTTTTT.

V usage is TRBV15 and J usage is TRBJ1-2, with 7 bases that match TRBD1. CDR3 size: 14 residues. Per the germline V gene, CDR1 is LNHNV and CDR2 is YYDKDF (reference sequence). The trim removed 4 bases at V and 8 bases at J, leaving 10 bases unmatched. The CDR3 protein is CATSTLTGFRGYTF. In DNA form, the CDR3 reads TGTGCCACCAGCACCTTGACAGGGTTCAGGGGCTACACCTTC.

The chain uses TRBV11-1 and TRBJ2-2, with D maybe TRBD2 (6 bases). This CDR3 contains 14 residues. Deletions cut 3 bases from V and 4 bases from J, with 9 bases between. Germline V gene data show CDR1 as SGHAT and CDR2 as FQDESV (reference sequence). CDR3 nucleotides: TGTGCCAGCAGCTTCGCCGGGGGCACCGGGGAGCTGTTTTTT. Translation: CASSFAGGTGELFF.

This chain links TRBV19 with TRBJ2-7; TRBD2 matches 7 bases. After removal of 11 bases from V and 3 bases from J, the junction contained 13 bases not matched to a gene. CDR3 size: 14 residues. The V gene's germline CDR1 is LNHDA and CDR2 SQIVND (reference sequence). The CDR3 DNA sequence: TGTGCCCAACATCCCGGGCCTAGCGGCTACGAGCAGTACTTC. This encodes CAQHPGPSGYEQYF.

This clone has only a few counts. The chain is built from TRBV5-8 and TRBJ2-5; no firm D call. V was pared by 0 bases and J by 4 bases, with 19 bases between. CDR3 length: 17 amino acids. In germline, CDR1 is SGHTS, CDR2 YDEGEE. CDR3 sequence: CASSLATITALRETQYF. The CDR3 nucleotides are TGTGCCAGCAGCTTGGCAACGATCACGGCCCTCCGAGAGACCCAGTACTTC.

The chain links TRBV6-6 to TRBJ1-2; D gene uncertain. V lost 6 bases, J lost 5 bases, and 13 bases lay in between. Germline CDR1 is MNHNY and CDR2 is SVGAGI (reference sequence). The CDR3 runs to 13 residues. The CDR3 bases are TGTGCCAGCAGCAACAGTCGGGGATATGGCTACACCTTC. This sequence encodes CASSNSRGYGYTF.

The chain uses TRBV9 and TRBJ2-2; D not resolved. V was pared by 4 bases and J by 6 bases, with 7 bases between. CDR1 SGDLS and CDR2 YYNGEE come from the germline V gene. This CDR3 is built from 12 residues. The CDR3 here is CASSLDPGELFF. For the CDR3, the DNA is TGTGCCAGCAGCCTAGATCCCGGGGAGCTGTTTTTT.

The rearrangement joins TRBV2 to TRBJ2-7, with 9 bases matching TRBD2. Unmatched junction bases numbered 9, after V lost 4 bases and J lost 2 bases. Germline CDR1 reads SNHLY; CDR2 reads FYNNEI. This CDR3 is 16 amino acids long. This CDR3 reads CASSGSSGIFTYEQYF. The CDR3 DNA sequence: TGTGCCAGCAGTGGGTCTAGCGGGATCTTCACCTACGAGCAGTACTTC.

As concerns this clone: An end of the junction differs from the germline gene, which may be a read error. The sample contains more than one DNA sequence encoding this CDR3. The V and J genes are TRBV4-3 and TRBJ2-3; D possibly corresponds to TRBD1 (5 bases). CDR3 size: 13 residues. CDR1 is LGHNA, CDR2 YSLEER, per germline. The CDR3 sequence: CASKETLGDTQYF. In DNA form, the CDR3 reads TGCGCCAGCAAGGAGACTCTAGGGGATACGCAGTACTTT.